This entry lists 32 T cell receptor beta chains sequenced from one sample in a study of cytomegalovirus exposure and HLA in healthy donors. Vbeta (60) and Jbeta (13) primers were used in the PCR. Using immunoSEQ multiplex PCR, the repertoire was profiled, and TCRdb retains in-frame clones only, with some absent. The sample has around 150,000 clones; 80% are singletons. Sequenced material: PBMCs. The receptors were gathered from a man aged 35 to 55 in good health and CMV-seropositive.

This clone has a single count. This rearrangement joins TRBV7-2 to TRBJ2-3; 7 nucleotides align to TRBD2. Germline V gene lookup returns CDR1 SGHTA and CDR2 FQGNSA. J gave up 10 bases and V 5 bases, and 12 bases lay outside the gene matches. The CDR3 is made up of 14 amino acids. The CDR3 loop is CASSNTGGARAQYF. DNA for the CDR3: TGTGCCAGCAGCAATACGGGGGGAGCGCGGGCGCAGTATTTT.

The CDR3 region is CASSLGGRGRFSYNEQFF. In DNA form, the CDR3 reads TGCGCCAGCAGCTTGGGTGGCAGGGGGCGTTTCTCTTACAATGAGCAGTTCTTC. The genes are TRBV5-1 and TRBJ2-1; 8 bases line up with TRBD1. Germline-derived CDR1 and CDR2 are SGHRS and YFSETQ. V lost 0 bases, J lost 4 bases, and 12 bases stayed unmatched. There are 18 residues in the CDR3. The full variable domain, rest sourced from reference TRBV5-1 and TRBJ2-1, is KAGVTQTPRYLIKTRGQQVTLSCSPISGHRSVSWYQQTPGQGLQFLFEYFSETQRNKGNFPGRFSGRQFSNSRSEMNVSTLELGDSALYLCASSLGGRGRFSYNEQFFGPGTRLTVL.

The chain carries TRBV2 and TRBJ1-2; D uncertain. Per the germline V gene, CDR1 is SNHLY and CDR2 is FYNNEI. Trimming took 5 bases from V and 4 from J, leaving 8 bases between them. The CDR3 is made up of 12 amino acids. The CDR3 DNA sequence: TGTGCCAGCAGTCCCGGGATCTATGGCTACACCTTC. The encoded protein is CASSPGIYGYTF.

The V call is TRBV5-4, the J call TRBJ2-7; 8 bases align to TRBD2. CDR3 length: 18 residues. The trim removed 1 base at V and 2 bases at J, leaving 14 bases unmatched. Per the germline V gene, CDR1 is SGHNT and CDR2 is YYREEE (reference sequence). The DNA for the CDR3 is TGTGCCAGCAGCTTGTCCCCGGGAGGGAGGGAGAGCGCCTACGAGCAGTACTTC. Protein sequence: CASSLSPGGRESAYEQYF.

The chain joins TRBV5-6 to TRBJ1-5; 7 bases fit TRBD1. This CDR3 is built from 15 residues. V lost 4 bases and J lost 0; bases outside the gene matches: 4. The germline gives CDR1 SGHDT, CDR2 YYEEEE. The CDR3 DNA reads TGTGCCAGCAGCCGGGGACAGATTAGCAATCAGCCCCAGCATTTT. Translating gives CASSRGQISNQPQHF.

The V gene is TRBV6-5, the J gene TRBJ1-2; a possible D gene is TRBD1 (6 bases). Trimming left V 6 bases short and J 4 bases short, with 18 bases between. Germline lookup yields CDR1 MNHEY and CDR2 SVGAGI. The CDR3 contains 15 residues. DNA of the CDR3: TGTGCCAGCAGCCCCAGGGGCAGGGCATTCTATGGCTACACCTTC. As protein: CASSPRGRAFYGYTF.

CDR3 residues: CASSLAGGRNEQYF. The CDR3 DNA is TGTGCCAGCAGTTTAGCGGGAGGGCGTAACGAGCAGTACTTC. This chain joins TRBV27 and TRBJ2-7, with 9 nucleotides matching TRBD2. The CDR3 totals 14 residues. Germline trimming cut 2 bases from V and 5 bases from J; bases unmatched to any gene: 4. CDR1 and CDR2 from the germline V gene are MNHEY and SMNVEV (reference sequence).

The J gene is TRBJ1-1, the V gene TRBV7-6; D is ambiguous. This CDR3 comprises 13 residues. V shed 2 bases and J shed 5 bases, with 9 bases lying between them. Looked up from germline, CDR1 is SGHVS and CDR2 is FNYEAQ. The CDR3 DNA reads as TGTGCCAGCAGCTTACAGGTAGAAACTGAAGCTTTCTTT. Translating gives CASSLQVETEAFF.

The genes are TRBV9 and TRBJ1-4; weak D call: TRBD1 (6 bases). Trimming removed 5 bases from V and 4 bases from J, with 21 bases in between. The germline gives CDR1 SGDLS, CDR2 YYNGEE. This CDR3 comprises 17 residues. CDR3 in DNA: TGTGCCAGCAGTTTTGGGGGGGGGCTGCGGCATAATGAAAAACTGTTTTTT. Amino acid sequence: CASSFGGGLRHNEKLFF.

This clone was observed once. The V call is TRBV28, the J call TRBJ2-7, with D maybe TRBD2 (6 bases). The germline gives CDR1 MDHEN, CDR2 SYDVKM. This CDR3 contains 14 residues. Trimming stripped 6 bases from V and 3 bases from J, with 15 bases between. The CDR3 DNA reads TGTGCCAGCAGGAGAGGAGGGGATCTCTACGAGCAGTACTTC. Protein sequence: CASRRGGDLYEQYF.

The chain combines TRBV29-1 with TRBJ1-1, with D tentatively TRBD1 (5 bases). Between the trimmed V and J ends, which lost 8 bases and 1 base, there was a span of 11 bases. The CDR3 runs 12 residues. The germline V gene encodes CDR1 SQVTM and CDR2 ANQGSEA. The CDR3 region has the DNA TGCAGCTCCTTGACAGCGAACACTGAAGCTTTCTTT. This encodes CSSLTANTEAFF.

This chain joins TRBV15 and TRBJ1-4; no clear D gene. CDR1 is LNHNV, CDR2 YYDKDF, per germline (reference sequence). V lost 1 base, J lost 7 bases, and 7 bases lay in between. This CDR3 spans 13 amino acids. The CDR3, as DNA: TGTGCCACCAGCAGAGTACTTGGTGAAAAACTGTTTTTT. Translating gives CATSRVLGEKLFF. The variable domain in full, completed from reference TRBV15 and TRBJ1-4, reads DAMVIQNPRYQVTQFGKPVTLSCSQTLNHNVMYWYQQKSSQAPKLLFHYYDKDFNNEADTPDNFQSRRPNTSFCFLDIRSPGLGDTAMYLCATSRVLGEKLFFGSGTQLSVL.

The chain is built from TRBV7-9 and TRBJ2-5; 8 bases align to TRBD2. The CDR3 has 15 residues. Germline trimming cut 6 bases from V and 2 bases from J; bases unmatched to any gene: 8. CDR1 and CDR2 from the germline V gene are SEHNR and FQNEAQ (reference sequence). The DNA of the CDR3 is TGTGCCAGCAGTTTGACTAGCGTTCGGCAAGAGACCCAGTACTTC. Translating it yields CASSLTSVRQETQYF.

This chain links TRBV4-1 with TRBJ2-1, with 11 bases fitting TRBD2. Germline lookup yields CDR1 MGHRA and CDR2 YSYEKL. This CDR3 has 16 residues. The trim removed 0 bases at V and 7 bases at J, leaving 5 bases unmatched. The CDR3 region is CASSQESSGGRNEQFF. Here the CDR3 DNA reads TGCGCCAGCAGCCAAGAATCTAGCGGGGGGAGGAATGAGCAGTTCTTC.

For the CDR3, the DNA is TGTGCCAGCACCCTGACAGGGCTCACGAAGGATCAAGAGACCCAGTACTTC. Translation: CASTLTGLTKDQETQYF. The chain links TRBV28 to TRBJ2-5; 7 nucleotides align to TRBD1. Germline V lookup: CDR1 MDHEN, CDR2 SYDVKM. The V and J ends lost 7 bases and 2 bases, in that order; junction bases with no gene match: 16. The CDR3 totals 17 residues.

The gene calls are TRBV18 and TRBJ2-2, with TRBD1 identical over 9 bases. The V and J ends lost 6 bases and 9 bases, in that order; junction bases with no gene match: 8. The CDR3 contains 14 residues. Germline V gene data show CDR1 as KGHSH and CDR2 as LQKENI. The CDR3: CASSYGTGNRELFF. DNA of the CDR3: TGTGCCAGCTCGTACGGGACAGGGAATCGGGAGCTGTTTTTT.

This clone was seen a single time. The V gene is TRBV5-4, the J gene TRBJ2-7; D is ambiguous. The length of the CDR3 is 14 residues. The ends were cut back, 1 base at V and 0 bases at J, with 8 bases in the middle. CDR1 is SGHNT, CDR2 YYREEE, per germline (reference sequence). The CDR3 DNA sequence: TGTGCCAGCAGCTTGTCAGGAACCTCCTACGAGCAGTACTTC. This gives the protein CASSLSGTSYEQYF.

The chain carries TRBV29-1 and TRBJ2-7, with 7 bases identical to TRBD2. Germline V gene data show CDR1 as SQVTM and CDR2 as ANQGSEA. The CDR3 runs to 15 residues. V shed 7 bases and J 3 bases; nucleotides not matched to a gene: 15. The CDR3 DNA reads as TGCAGCGGCAAACTAGTGACGGGGGGATTCTACGAGCAGTACTTC. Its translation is CSGKLVTGGFYEQYF.

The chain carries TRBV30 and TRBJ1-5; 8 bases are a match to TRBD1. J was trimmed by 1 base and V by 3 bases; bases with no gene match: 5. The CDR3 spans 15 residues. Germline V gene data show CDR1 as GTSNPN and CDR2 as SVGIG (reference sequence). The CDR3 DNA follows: TGTGCCTGGAGAGGTCAGGGGGCGAGCAATCAGCCCCAGCATTTT. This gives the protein CAWRGQGASNQPQHF.

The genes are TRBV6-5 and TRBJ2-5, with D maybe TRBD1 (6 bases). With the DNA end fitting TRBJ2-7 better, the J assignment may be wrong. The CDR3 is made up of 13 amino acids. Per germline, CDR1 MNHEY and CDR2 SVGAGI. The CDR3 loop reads CASGKTGFHEQYF. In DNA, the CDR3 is TGTGCCAGCGGAAAAACAGGGTTCCACGAGCAGTACTTC.

CDR3 region: CASSALDSWETQYF. CDR3 bases: TGTGCCAGCAGCGCACTAGATTCTTGGGAGACCCAGTACTTC. The rearrangement joins TRBV14 to TRBJ2-5, with D tentatively TRBD2 (5 bases). Trimming removed 5 bases from V and 5 bases from J, with 15 bases in between. This CDR3 is 14 amino acids long. Germline loops: CDR1 SGHDN, CDR2 FVKESK. Full variable domain (rest looked up from reference TRBV14 and TRBJ2-5): EAGVTQFPSHSVIEKGQTVTLRCDPISGHDNLYWYRRVMGKEIKFLLHFVKESKQDESGMPNNRFLAERTGGTYSTLKVQPAELEDSGVYFCASSALDSWETQYFGPGTRLLVL.

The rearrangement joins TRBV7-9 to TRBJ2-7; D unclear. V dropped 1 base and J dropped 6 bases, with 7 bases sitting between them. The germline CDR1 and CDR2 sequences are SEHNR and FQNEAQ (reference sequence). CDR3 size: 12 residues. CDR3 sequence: CASSLDYPEQYF. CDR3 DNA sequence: TGTGCCAGCAGCTTAGACTACCCCGAGCAGTACTTC.

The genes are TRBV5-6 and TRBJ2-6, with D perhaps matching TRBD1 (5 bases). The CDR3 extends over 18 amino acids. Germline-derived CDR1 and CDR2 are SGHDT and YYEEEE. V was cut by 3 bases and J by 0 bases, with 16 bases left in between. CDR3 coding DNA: TGTGCCAGCAGCTCCAGGCGTCGACAGATCTCTGGGGCCAACGTCCTGACTTTC. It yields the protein CASSSRRRQISGANVLTF.

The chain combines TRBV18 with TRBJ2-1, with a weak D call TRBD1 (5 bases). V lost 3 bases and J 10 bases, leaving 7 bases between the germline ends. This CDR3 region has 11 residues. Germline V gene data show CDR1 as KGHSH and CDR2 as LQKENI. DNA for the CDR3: TGTGCCAGCTCACCTAACAGGGAGCAGTTCTTC. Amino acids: CASSPNREQFF.

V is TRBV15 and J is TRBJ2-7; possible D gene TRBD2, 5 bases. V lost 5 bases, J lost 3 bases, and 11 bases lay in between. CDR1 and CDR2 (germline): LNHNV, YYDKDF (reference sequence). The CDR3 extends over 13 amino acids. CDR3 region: CATSWFRGYEQYF. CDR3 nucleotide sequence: TGTGCCACCAGCTGGTTCCGGGGCTACGAGCAGTACTTC.

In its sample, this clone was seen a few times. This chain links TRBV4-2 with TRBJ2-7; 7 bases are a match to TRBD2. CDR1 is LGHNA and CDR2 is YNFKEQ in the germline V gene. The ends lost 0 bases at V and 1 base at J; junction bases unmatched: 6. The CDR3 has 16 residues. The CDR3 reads CASSQDDASGSYEQYF. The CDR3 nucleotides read TGTGCCAGCAGCCAAGATGACGCTAGCGGTTCCTACGAGCAGTACTTC.

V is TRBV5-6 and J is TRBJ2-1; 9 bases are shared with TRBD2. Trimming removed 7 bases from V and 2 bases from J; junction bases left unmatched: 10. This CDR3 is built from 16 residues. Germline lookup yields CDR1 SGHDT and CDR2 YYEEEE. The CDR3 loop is CASLRSGRGPYNEQFF. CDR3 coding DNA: TGTGCCAGCCTTCGTAGCGGGAGAGGTCCCTACAATGAGCAGTTCTTC.

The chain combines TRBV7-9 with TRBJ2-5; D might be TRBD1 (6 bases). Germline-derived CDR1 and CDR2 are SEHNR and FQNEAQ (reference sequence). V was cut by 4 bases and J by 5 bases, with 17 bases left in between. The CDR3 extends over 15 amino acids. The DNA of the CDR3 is TGTGCCAGCAGCTCCAGGGGTGGGGATGGGGAGACCCAGTACTTC. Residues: CASSSRGGDGETQYF.

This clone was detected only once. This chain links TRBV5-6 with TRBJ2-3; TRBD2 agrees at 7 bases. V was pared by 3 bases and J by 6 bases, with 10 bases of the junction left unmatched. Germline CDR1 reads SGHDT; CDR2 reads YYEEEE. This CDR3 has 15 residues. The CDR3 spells CASSWGGGAWDTQYF. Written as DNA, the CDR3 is TGTGCCAGCAGCTGGGGGGGAGGGGCTTGGGATACGCAGTATTTT.

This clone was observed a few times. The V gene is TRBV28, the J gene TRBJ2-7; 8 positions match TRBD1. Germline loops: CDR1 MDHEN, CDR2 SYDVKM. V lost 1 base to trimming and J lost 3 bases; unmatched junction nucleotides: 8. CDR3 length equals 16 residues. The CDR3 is CASSLLLGGQGYEQYF. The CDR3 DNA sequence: TGTGCCAGCAGTTTATTATTAGGCGGACAGGGCTACGAGCAGTACTTC.

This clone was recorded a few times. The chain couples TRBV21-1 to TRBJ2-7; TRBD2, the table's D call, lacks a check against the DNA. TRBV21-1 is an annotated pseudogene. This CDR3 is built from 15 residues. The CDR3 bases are TGTGCCAGCAGGGAGGCCGGGGGTCCTCGGCGGGAGCAGTACTTC. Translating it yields CASREAGGPRREQYF.

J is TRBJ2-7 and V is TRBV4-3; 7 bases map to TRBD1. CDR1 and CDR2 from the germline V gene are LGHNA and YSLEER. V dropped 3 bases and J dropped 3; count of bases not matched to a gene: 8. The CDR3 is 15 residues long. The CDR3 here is CASSQYPQGDYEQYF. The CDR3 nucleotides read TGCGCCAGCAGCCAGTACCCCCAGGGGGACTACGAGCAGTACTTC.